The subject of this entry is one TCR beta chain. The germline V gene encodes CDR1 ENHRY and CDR2 SYGVKD. The CDR3 has 15 amino acids. The V gene lost 0 bases and the J gene lost 2 bases, with 8 bases spanning the gap. The study ran its PCR with 60 Vbeta and 13 Jbeta primers. The method was immunoSEQ multiplex PCR; TCRdb's version includes in-frame clones alone and lacks a portion of them. This sample has roughly 90,000 clones, with about four fifths found just once. The data are from a study of cytomegalovirus exposure and HLA in healthy donors. The J gene is TRBJ1-3, the V gene TRBV10-3; TRBD1 might be the D (5 bases). The receptor's source is a man aged 25 to 40 in good health and CMV-seropositive. The specimen was PBMCs. DNA of the CDR3: TGTGCCATCAGTGAGTCATGGGGCACTGGAAACACCATATATTTT. Its translation: CAISESWGTGNTIYF.